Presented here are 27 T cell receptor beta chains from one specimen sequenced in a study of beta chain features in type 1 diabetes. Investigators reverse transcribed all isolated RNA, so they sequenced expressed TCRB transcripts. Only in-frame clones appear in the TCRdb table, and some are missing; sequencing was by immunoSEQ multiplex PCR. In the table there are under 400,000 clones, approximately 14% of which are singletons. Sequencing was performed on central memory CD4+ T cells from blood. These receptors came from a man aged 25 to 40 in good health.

The CDR3 sequence is CASSLVVGANNEQFF. The CDR3 DNA is TGCGCCAGCAGCTTGGTCGTGGGGGCGAACAATGAGCAGTTCTTC. The chain has TRBV5-1 and TRBJ2-1; possibly TRBD1 for D (6 bases). Germline CDR1 reads SGHRS; CDR2 reads YFSETQ. This CDR3 contains 15 residues. V lost 0 bases and J lost 5, with 12 bases in between.

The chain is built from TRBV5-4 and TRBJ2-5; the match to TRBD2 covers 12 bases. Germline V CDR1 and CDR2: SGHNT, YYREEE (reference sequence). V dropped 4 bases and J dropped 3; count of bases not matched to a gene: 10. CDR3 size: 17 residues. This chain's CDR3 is CASSPFVASGGEETQYF. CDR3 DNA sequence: TGTGCCAGCAGCCCTTTCGTGGCTAGCGGGGGGGAAGAGACCCAGTACTTC.

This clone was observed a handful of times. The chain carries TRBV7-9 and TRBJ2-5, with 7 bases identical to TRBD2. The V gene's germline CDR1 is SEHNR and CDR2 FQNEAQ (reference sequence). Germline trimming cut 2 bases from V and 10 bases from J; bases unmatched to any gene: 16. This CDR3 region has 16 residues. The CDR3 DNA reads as TGTGCCAGCAGCTTAATGGGGGGAACAACAAGCGGGGACCAGTACTTC. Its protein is CASSLMGGTTSGDQYF.

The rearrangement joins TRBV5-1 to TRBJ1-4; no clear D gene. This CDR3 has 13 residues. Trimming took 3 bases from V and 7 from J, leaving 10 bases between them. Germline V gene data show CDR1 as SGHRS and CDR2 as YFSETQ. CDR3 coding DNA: TGCGCCAGCAGCTCGGGCATGACTGAAAAACTGTTTTTT. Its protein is CASSSGMTEKLFF.

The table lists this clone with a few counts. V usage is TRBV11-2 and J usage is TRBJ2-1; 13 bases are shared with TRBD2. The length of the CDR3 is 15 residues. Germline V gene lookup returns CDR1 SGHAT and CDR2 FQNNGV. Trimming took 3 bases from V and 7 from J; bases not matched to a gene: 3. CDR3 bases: TGTGCCAGCAGCTTGCCGGGACTAGCGGGGAATGAGCAGTTCTTC. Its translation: CASSLPGLAGNEQFF.

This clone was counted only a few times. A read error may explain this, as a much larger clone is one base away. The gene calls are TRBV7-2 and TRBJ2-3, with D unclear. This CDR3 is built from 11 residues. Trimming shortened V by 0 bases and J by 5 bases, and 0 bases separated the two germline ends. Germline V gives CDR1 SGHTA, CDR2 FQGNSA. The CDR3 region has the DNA TGTGCCAGCAGCTTAGCAGATACGCAGTATTTT. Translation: CASSLADTQYF.

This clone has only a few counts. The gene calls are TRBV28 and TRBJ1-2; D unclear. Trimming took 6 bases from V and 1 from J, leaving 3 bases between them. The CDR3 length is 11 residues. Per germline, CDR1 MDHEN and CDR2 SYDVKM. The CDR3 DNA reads TGTGCCAGCAGAATTAACTATGGCTACACCTTC. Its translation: CASRINYGYTF.

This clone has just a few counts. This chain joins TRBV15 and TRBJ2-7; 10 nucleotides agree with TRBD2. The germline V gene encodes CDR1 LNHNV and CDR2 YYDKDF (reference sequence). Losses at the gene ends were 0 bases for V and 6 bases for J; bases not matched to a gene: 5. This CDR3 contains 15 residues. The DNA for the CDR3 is TGTGCCACCAGCAGAGATCTAGCGGGAGACGGCGAGCAGTACGTC. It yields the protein CATSRDLAGDGEQYV.

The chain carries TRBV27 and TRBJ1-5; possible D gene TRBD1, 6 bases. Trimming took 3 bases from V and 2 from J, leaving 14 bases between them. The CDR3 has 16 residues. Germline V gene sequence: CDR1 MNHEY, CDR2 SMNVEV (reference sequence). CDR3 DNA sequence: TGTGCCAGCAGTTTCCCTAGGGGGTTGGGCAATCAGCCCCAGCATTTT. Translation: CASSFPRGLGNQPQHF.

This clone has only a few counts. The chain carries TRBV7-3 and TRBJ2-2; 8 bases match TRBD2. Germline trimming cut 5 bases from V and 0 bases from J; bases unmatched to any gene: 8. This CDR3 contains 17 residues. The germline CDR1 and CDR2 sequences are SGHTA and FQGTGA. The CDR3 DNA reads TGTGCCAGCAGCCCAACTAGCGGCATCGCGAACACCGGGGAGCTGTTTTTT. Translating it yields CASSPTSGIANTGELFF.

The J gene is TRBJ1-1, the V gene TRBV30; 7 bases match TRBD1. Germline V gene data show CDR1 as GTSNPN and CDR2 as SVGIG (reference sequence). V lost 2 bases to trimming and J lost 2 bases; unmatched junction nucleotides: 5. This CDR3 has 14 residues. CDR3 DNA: TGTGCCTGGAGTATAGGGGGCTCAAACACTGAAGCTTTCTTT. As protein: CAWSIGGSNTEAFF.

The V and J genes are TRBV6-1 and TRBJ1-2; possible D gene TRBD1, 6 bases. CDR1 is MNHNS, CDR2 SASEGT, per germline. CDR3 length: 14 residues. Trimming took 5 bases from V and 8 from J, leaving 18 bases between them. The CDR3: CASSSTGMLDGYTF. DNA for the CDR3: TGTGCCAGCAGTTCGACAGGCATGTTGGACGGCTACACCTTC.

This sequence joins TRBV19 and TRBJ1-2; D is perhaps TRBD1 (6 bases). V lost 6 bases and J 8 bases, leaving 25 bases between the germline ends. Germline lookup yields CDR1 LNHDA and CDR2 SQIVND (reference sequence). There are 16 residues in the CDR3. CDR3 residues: CASSGDTTGHRQGYTF. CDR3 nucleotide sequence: TGTGCCAGTAGCGGAGACACGACGGGACATCGGCAAGGCTACACCTTC.

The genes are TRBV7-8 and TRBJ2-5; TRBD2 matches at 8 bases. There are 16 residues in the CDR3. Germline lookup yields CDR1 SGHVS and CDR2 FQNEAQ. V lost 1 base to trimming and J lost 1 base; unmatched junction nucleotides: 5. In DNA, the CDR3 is TGTGCCAGCAGCTTAGGGCCGGGGGGGCTCCAAGAGACCCAGTACTTC. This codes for CASSLGPGGLQETQYF.

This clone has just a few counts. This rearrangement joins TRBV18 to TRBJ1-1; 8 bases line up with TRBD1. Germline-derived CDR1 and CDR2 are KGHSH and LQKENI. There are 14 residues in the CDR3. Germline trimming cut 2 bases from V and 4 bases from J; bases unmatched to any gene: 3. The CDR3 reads CASSPDRGSTEAFF. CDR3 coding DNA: TGTGCCAGCTCACCAGACAGGGGTTCCACTGAAGCTTTCTTT.

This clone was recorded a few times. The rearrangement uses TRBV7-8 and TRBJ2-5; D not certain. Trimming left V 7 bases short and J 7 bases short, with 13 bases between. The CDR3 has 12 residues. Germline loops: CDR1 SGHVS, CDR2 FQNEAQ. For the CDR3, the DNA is TGTGCCAGCAACAGTTTAGCAGGGACCCAGTACTTC. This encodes CASNSLAGTQYF.

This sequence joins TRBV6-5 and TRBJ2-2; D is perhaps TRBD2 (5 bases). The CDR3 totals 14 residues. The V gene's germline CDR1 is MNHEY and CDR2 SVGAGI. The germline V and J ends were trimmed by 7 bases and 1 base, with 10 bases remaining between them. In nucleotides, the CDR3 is TGTGCCAGCACCCAGGACTTGAACACCGGGGAGCTGTTTTTT. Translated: CASTQDLNTGELFF.

This CDR3 is CASSLQPNNEQFF. As DNA, the CDR3 is TGTGCCAGCAGCCTACAGCCGAACAATGAGCAGTTCTTC. This chain links TRBV7-2 with TRBJ2-1; D uncertain. The ends were cut back, 5 bases at V and 5 bases at J, with 10 bases in the middle. CDR1 is SGHTA and CDR2 is FQGNSA in the germline V gene. This CDR3 has 13 amino acids. Combining the CDR3 with reference TRBV7-2 and TRBJ2-1 gives the whole variable domain GAGVSQSPSNKVTEKGKDVELRCDPISGHTALYWYRQSLGQGLEFLIYFQGNSAPDKSGLPSDRFSAERTGGSVSTLTIQRTQQEDSAVYLCASSLQPNNEQFFGPGTRLTVL.

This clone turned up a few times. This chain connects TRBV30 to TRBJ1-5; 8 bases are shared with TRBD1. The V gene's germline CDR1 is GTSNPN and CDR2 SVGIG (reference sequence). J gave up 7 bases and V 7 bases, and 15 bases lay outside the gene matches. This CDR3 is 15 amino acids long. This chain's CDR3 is CAFTSRTGNGQPQHF. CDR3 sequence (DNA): TGTGCCTTCACGAGCCGGACAGGGAATGGACAGCCCCAGCATTTT.

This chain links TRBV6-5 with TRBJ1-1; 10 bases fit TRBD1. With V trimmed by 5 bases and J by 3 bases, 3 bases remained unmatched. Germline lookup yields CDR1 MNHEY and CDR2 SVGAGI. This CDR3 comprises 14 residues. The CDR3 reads CASSRTGGDTEAFF. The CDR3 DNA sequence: TGTGCCAGCAGTCGGACAGGGGGAGACACTGAAGCTTTCTTT.

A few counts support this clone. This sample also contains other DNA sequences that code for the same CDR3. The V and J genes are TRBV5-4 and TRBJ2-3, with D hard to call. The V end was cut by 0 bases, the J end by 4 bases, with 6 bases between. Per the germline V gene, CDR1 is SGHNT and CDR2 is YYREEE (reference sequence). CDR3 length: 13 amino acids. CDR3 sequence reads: CASSLERADTQYF. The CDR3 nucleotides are TGTGCCAGCAGCTTGGAAAGGGCAGATACGCAGTATTTT.

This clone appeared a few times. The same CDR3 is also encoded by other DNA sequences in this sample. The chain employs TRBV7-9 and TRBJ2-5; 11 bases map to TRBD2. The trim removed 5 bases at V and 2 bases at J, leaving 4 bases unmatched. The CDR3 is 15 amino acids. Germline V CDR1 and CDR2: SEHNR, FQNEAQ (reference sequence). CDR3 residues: CASSQLAGGQETQYF. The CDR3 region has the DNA TGTGCCAGCAGCCAGCTAGCGGGAGGACAAGAGACCCAGTACTTC. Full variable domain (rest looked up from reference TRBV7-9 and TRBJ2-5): DTGVSQNPRHKITKRGQNVTFRCDPISEHNRLYWYRQTLGQGPEFLTYFQNEAQLEKSRLLSDRFSAERPKGSFSTLEIQRTEQGDSAMYLCASSQLAGGQETQYFGPGTRLLVL.

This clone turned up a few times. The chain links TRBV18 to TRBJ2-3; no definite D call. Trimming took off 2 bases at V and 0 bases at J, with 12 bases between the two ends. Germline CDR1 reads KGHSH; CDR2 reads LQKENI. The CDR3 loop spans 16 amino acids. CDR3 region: CASSPVDLTSTDTQYF. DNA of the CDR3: TGTGCCAGCTCACCAGTTGACTTAACTAGCACAGATACGCAGTATTTT.

This CDR3 is CASSFWSGTEAFF. The CDR3 region has the DNA TGTGCCAGCAGCTTTTGGTCGGGCACTGAAGCTTTCTTT. The chain has TRBV7-2 and TRBJ1-1; D unclear. The V and J ends lost 3 bases and 4 bases respectively, with 9 bases between them. Germline lookup yields CDR1 SGHTA and CDR2 FQGNSA. The CDR3 totals 13 residues.

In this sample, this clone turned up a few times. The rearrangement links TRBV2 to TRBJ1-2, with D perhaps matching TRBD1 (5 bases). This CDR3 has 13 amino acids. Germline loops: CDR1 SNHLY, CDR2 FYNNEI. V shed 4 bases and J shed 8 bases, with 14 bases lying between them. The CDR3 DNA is TGTGCCAGCAGTGGGTCCGGGACTGGGGGCTACACCTTC. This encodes CASSGSGTGGYTF.

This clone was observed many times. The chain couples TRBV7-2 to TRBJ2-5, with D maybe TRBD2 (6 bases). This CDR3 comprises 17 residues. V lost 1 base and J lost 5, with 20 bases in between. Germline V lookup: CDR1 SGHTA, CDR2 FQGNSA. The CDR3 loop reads CASSLGLSRRGGETQYF. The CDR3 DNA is TGTGCCAGCAGCTTAGGGTTGAGCCGGCGGGGTGGTGAGACCCAGTACTTC.

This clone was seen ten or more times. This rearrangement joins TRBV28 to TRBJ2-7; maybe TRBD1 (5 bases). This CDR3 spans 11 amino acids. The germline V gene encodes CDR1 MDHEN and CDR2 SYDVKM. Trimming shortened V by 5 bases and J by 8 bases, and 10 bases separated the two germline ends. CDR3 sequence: CASSPQGKQYF. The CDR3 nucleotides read TGTGCCAGCAGTCCCCAGGGAAAGCAGTACTTC.